The rows below give T cell receptor beta chains drawn from one sample of a study of cytomegalovirus exposure and HLA in healthy donors. Repertoires were generated with immunoSEQ multiplex PCR, while TCRdb's copy carries only in-frame clones and drops some. Among about 100,000 clones listed, around 75% were seen once. Sequenced sample: PBMCs. The source is a male donor in good health and CMV-seropositive. CDR3s include the opening cysteine and the closing phenylalanine or tryptophan. D genes are given only for firm matches. Part of the rows lack a size; the others show once, few, many or a class for expanded clones.

CDR3nt: TGTGCCACCAGCAGAGGCCCTAGCGGGGGGCGCCCAGATACGCAGTATTTT
CDR3aa: CATSRGPSGGRPDTQYF
j_gene: TRBJ2-3
v_gene: TRBV15
d_gene: TRBD2
abundance: -

CDR3nt: TGTGCCAGCAGCTTGGGTGGGACAGGGATCGACCAGCAGTACTTC
CDR3aa: CASSLGGTGIDQQYF
j_gene: TRBJ2-7
v_gene: TRBV5-6
d_gene: TRBD1
abundance: -

CDR3nt: TGCGCCAGCGGGGACAGGGCAGATTCACCCCTCCACTTT
CDR3aa: CASGDRADSPLHF
j_gene: TRBJ1-6
v_gene: TRBV5-1
d_gene: TRBD1
abundance: -

CDR3nt: TGTGCCAGCAGTTTGCCAGGGAACACTGAAGCTTTCTTT
CDR3aa: CASSLPGNTEAFF
j_gene: TRBJ1-1
v_gene: TRBV28
d_gene: -
abundance: few

CDR3nt: TGCGCCAGCAGCGGGGGGGTTGAGGACATTCAGTACTTC
CDR3aa: CASSGGVEDIQYF
j_gene: TRBJ2-4
v_gene: TRBV4-1
d_gene: TRBD2
abundance: -

CDR3nt: TGCAGCGTTGAGTTTGGGCATGGCTACACCTTC
CDR3aa: CSVEFGHGYTF
j_gene: TRBJ1-2
v_gene: TRBV29-1
d_gene: -
abundance: -

CDR3nt: TGCAGCGTTGAAGATGGGAGGCCCAAGCAGTTCTTC
CDR3aa: CSVEDGRPKQFF
j_gene: TRBJ2-1
v_gene: TRBV29-1
d_gene: -
abundance: -

CDR3nt: TGTGCCAGCAGCCAACGACAGGGATTCGTGGGCTACACCTTC
CDR3aa: CASSQRQGFVGYTF
j_gene: TRBJ1-2
v_gene: TRBV6-1
d_gene: TRBD1
abundance: -

CDR3nt: TGTGCCAGCAGCGATGGGGGGCGGGAGGATGGCTACACCTTC
CDR3aa: CASSDGGREDGYTF
j_gene: TRBJ1-2
v_gene: TRBV7-3
d_gene: -
abundance: once

CDR3nt: TGTGCCAGCAGCCCCCCGGGGGGCGGACAGACCCAGTACTTC
CDR3aa: CASSPPGGGQTQYF
j_gene: TRBJ2-5
v_gene: TRBV5-4
d_gene: -
abundance: once

CDR3nt: TGTGCCAGCAGTTTATACAGGGTAGATCAGCCCCAGCATTTT
CDR3aa: CASSLYRVDQPQHF
j_gene: TRBJ1-5
v_gene: TRBV27
d_gene: -
abundance: -

CDR3nt: TGTGCCAGCAGCTTGGAACAGGGCCAAGATCAGCCCCAGCATTTT
CDR3aa: CASSLEQGQDQPQHF
j_gene: TRBJ1-5
v_gene: TRBV5-5
d_gene: -
abundance: -

CDR3nt: TGTGCCAGCAGCCAAGGGGGACAGGGGATCTACGAGCAGTACTTC
CDR3aa: CASSQGGQGIYEQYF
j_gene: TRBJ2-7
v_gene: TRBV6-5
d_gene: TRBD1
abundance: -

CDR3nt: TGTGCCAGCAGCTTAGATCCGGCGGGAACCTATGGCTACACCTTC
CDR3aa: CASSLDPAGTYGYTF
j_gene: TRBJ1-2
v_gene: TRBV7-9
d_gene: -
abundance: -

CDR3nt: TGCAGCGCCGCATTCGGGGCCTACGAGCAGTACTTC
CDR3aa: CSAAFGAYEQYF
j_gene: TRBJ2-7
v_gene: TRBV29-1
d_gene: -
abundance: -

CDR3nt: TGTGCCAGCAGTTTAACAACAGGGATCGGCTACACCTTC
CDR3aa: CASSLTTGIGYTF
j_gene: TRBJ1-2
v_gene: TRBV28
d_gene: -
abundance: few

CDR3nt: TGCGCCAGCAGCTCCGGGGACAGGGGGCTAACACAGCGAACGCAGTATTTT
CDR3aa: CASSSGDRGLTQRTQYF
j_gene: TRBJ2-3
v_gene: TRBV5-1
d_gene: TRBD1
abundance: -

CDR3nt: TGCGCCAGCAGTCCGGGTCTCTCCGTGACTCAAGAGACCCAGTACTTC
CDR3aa: CASSPGLSVTQETQYF
j_gene: TRBJ2-5
v_gene: TRBV5-1
d_gene: -
abundance: few

CDR3nt: TGTGCCAGCAGTCACTGGACAGGTTCCGGCTATAGCAATCAGCCCCAGCATTTT
CDR3aa: CASSHWTGSGYSNQPQHF
j_gene: TRBJ1-5
v_gene: TRBV27
d_gene: TRBD1
abundance: -

CDR3nt: TGTGCCAGCAGCTTATGGGGCGGTGGAAACACCATATATTTT
CDR3aa: CASSLWGGGNTIYF
j_gene: TRBJ1-3
v_gene: TRBV7-9
d_gene: -
abundance: -

CDR3nt: TGTGCCAGCAGTTACGGGGGGTCCAATTCACCCCTCCACTTT
CDR3aa: CASSYGGSNSPLHF
j_gene: TRBJ1-6
v_gene: TRBV6-5
d_gene: -
abundance: -

CDR3nt: TGTGCCAGCAGTGAAAGACATGATTCTAACTATGGCTACACCTTC
CDR3aa: CASSERHDSNYGYTF
j_gene: TRBJ1-2
v_gene: TRBV25-1
d_gene: -
abundance: -

CDR3nt: TGTGCCAGCCGGGGAGAGAACACCGGGGAGCTGTTTTTT
CDR3aa: CASRGENTGELFF
j_gene: TRBJ2-2
v_gene: TRBV6-1
d_gene: -
abundance: -

CDR3nt: TGTGCCAGCAGTGACTCGGGAGAGAACACTGAAGCTTTCTTT
CDR3aa: CASSDSGENTEAFF
j_gene: TRBJ1-1
v_gene: TRBV25-1
d_gene: -
abundance: once

CDR3nt: TGCGCCAGCAGCTTTGTAGTGGGGGCCAATGAGCAGTTCTTC
CDR3aa: CASSFVVGANEQFF
j_gene: TRBJ2-1
v_gene: TRBV5-1
d_gene: -
abundance: -

CDR3nt: TGTGCCAGCAGGCGAAATAGCAATCAGCCCCAGCATTTT
CDR3aa: CASRRNSNQPQHF
j_gene: TRBJ1-5
v_gene: TRBV27
d_gene: -
abundance: -

CDR3nt: TGTGCCAGCAGCTTAGAGGGGGCGTTTAACCAGCCCCAGCATTTT
CDR3aa: CASSLEGAFNQPQHF
j_gene: TRBJ1-5
v_gene: TRBV7-9
d_gene: TRBD1
abundance: -

CDR3nt: TGTGCCAGCAGCTTTAGAAGTCAGGGCTCCTACGAGCAGTACTTC
CDR3aa: CASSFRSQGSYEQYF
j_gene: TRBJ2-7
v_gene: TRBV5-4
d_gene: -
abundance: -

CDR3nt: TGCGCCAGCAGCTTGGCCGGGACTAGCGATAAGAAAGAGACCCAGTACTTC
CDR3aa: CASSLAGTSDKKETQYF
j_gene: TRBJ2-5
v_gene: TRBV5-1
d_gene: TRBD2
abundance: -

CDR3nt: TGTGCCAGCAGCCGTTCGGACAGAGGCGTCTCCTACGAGCAGTACTTC
CDR3aa: CASSRSDRGVSYEQYF
j_gene: TRBJ2-7
v_gene: TRBV14
d_gene: -
abundance: -

CDR3nt: TGTGCCAGTAGTCGACGACAGGAAGCTAGCAATCAGCCCCAGCATTTT
CDR3aa: CASSRRQEASNQPQHF
j_gene: TRBJ1-5
v_gene: TRBV19
d_gene: -
abundance: -

CDR3nt: TGCGCCAGCAGCTTGGGGGACAGGTCCTCTGGAAACACCATATATTTT
CDR3aa: CASSLGDRSSGNTIYF
j_gene: TRBJ1-3
v_gene: TRBV5-1
d_gene: TRBD1
abundance: -

CDR3nt: TGCGCCAGCAGCGAGGAGACAGGGGACACCGGGGAGCTGTTTTTT
CDR3aa: CASSEETGDTGELFF
j_gene: TRBJ2-2
v_gene: TRBV5-1
d_gene: TRBD1
abundance: -

CDR3nt: TGTGCCAGCAGCCAGGCGGGGGGCGGGGGCTACACCTTC
CDR3aa: CASSQAGGGGYTF
j_gene: TRBJ1-2
v_gene: TRBV7-2
d_gene: -
abundance: few

CDR3nt: TGCAGCGTAGCCCGGGAGGGAGCGGTTGGCTACACCTTC
CDR3aa: CSVAREGAVGYTF
j_gene: TRBJ1-2
v_gene: TRBV29-1
d_gene: -
abundance: once

CDR3nt: TGCGCCGCCGGAAGGGACTCCAACACCGGGGAGCTGTTTTTT
CDR3aa: CAAGRDSNTGELFF
j_gene: TRBJ2-2
v_gene: TRBV5-1
d_gene: -
abundance: -

CDR3nt: TGTGCCAGCAGCCTCCCGGCGGGGGATGAAAAACTGTTTTTT
CDR3aa: CASSLPAGDEKLFF
j_gene: TRBJ1-4
v_gene: TRBV5-4
d_gene: -
abundance: -

CDR3nt: TGTGCCAGCCGGGACATCAATCAGCCCCAGCATTTT
CDR3aa: CASRDINQPQHF
j_gene: TRBJ1-5
v_gene: TRBV19
d_gene: -
abundance: -

CDR3nt: TGTGCCAGTAGTAAATCCTCAGGGTACAATCAGCCCCAGCATTTT
CDR3aa: CASSKSSGYNQPQHF
j_gene: TRBJ1-5
v_gene: TRBV19
d_gene: -
abundance: -